This TCR beta chain appears in the sequencing data of a study of PD-L1 blockade in urothelial cancer. The CDR3 has 14 amino acids. Trimming took off 1 base at V and 12 bases at J, with 16 bases between the two ends. Germline V lookup: CDR1 SGHTA, CDR2 FQGNSA. Measured with immunoSEQ multiplex PCR; TCRdb has only the in-frame clones, and not every one. Among 85,000 to 100,000 clones listed, approximately 91% were seen once. The genes are TRBV7-2 and TRBJ2-1; TRBD2 might be the D (6 bases). This clonotype was sampled from a man in his sixties with urothelial cancer. The sample consisted of PBMCs, taken around atezolizumab (anti-PD-L1) treatment. The DNA for the CDR3 is TGTGCCAGCAGCTTAGAGGGGCCAACGGGGGTGCAGTTCTTC. It encodes CASSLEGPTGVQFF.